The sequence of this TCR beta chain was determined in a study of blood T cells in healthy people across ages. Study-wide results and limits: The study found more naive CD4+ cells and higher diversity in long-lived than aged donors. The lack of PBMC sorting stopped any conclusive naive versus antigen-experienced comparison.

Notes on this clonotype: Its target is not known.

The CDR3 runs 13 residues. Deletions cut 7 bases from V and 2 bases from J, with 10 bases between. Germline assignment: CDR1 ENHRY and CDR2 SYGVKD. A second roughly 7 to 12 cycle PCR used barcoded and J-beta primers. Every single cDNA molecule received a tag from a template-switch adaptor with 12 random nucleotides. TCRdb redid the calling of the 5' RACE reads with MiXCR, one entry per CDR3 protein. The table records hundreds of thousands of distinct CDR3 sequences, 40% to 50% of them present only once. The J gene is TRBJ2-3, the V gene TRBV10-3; no clear D gene. This sequence was found in a man aged 80 or over in good health. The material sequenced was blood. DNA of the CDR3: TGTGCCATCACACGTCTACCCACAGATACGCAGTATTTT. Protein sequence: CAITRLPTDTQYF.